These 16 T cell receptor beta chains share one sample of origin, sequenced in a study of blood T cell repertoires in COVID-19. Produced via immunoSEQ multiplex PCR; TCRdb's table is partial and in-frame only. The repertoire has some 150,000 clones, roughly 80% of them found once; the top ten carry roughly 34%. The sequencing input was peripheral blood. All receptors come from a human donor in a cohort sampled during active COVID-19.

The chain employs TRBV6-5 and TRBJ1-2; D unresolved. Germline values: CDR1 MNHEY, CDR2 SVGAGI. The CDR3 runs to 10 residues. V lost 8 bases and J lost 8, with 9 bases in between. CDR3 in DNA: TGTGCCAGCGCGCGAGTAGGCTACACCTTC. Amino acid sequence: CASARVGYTF.

The chain has TRBV10-3 and TRBJ2-7, with 7 positions matching TRBD2. CDR1 ENHRY and CDR2 SYGVKD come from the germline V gene. With V trimmed by 6 bases and J by 2 bases, 7 bases remained unmatched. The CDR3 runs 14 residues. CDR3: CAIRILAPPYEQYF. As DNA, the CDR3 is TGTGCCATCAGAATACTAGCGCCACCCTACGAGCAGTACTTC.

This clone was seen many times. This sequence joins TRBV4-3 and TRBJ1-4; weak D call: TRBD1 (5 bases). Germline CDR1 reads LGHNA; CDR2 reads YSLEER. Trimming took off 0 bases at V and 11 bases at J, with 13 bases between the two ends. The CDR3 is 14 amino acids. CDR3 protein: CASSQDGAVTKLFF. Here the CDR3 DNA reads TGCGCCAGCAGCCAAGATGGGGCGGTAACGAAACTGTTTTTT.

CDR3 sequence (DNA): TGTGCCAGTGGCGACAGGGGCTATCAGCCCCAGCATTTT. Its protein is CASGDRGYQPQHF. The chain uses TRBV19 and TRBJ1-5; 8 nucleotides line up with TRBD1. V lost 8 bases and J lost 5; bases outside the gene matches: 5. The CDR3 contains 13 residues. CDR1 is LNHDA and CDR2 is SQIVND in the germline V gene (reference sequence).

In this sample, this clone turned up once. The V gene is TRBV2, the J gene TRBJ1-1, with D possibly matching TRBD1 (5 bases). V was cut by 8 bases and J by 4 bases, with 20 bases left in between. Germline V lookup: CDR1 SNHLY, CDR2 FYNNEI. This CDR3 contains 15 residues. The CDR3: CASGARGSGFTEAFF. The CDR3, as DNA: TGTGCCAGCGGGGCAAGGGGAAGCGGGTTCACTGAAGCTTTCTTT.

The rearrangement uses TRBV23-1 and TRBJ2-2, with 12 nucleotides matching TRBD1. TRBV23-1 has ORF status, its function being uncertain. V gave up 10 bases and J gave up 6 bases; unmatched junction bases: 9. This CDR3 spans 15 amino acids. CDR3 in amino acids: CATLPGQGAAGELFF. In DNA, the CDR3 is TGCGCCACTCTACCGGGACAGGGGGCCGCCGGGGAGCTGTTTTTT.

DNA for the CDR3: TGTGCCAGCAGCCAATCAGGGGCTGGCACTGAAGCTTTCTTT. This translates into CASSQSGAGTEAFF. The chain has TRBV3-1 (or the pseudogene TRBV3-2) and TRBJ1-1; D might be TRBD1 (6 bases). V lost 2 bases and J lost 4, with 11 bases in between. From germline, CDR1 is LGHDT and CDR2 YNNKEL (reference sequence). This CDR3 contains 14 residues.

This clone turned up a few times. The chain is built from TRBV5-1 and TRBJ2-1, with TRBD2 matching over 13 bases. The ends lost 3 bases at V and 4 bases at J; junction bases unmatched: 7. This CDR3 has 17 residues. Germline CDR1 and CDR2: SGHRS and YFSETQ. DNA for the CDR3: TGCGCCAGCAGCTGGGCCGGACTAGCGGGGGTATACAATGAGCAGTTCTTC. This translates into CASSWAGLAGVYNEQFF.

This chain joins TRBV19 and TRBJ1-3; D is undetermined. Trimming cost V 6 bases and J 0 bases, with 9 bases left between them. Germline V gene lookup returns CDR1 LNHDA and CDR2 SQIVND (reference sequence). The CDR3 sequence is 14 residues long. CDR3 protein: CASRLAGSGNTIYF. In nucleotides, the CDR3 is TGTGCCAGTAGACTGGCGGGCTCTGGAAACACCATATATTTT.

The V and J genes are TRBV19 and TRBJ2-5; 9 bases are shared with TRBD1. The CDR3 contains 14 residues. In germline, CDR1 is LNHDA, CDR2 SQIVND (reference sequence). With 6 bases clipped from V and 3 bases from J, the junction kept 5 bases outside the gene matches. CDR3 coding DNA: TGTGCCAGTAGCAAACAGGGGGCCAAAGAGACCCAGTACTTC. Translated: CASSKQGAKETQYF. The variable domain in full, completed from reference TRBV19 and TRBJ2-5, reads DGGITQSPKYLFRKEGQNVTLSCEQNLNHDAMYWYRQDPGQGLRLIYYSQIVNDFQKGDIAEGYSVSREKKESFPLTVTSAQKNPTAFYLCASSKQGAKETQYFGPGTRLLVL.

This clone qualifies as medium-sized. This chain connects TRBV6-1 to TRBJ1-5; D gene unclear. The CDR3 runs 14 residues. V was shortened by 3 bases and J by 10 bases, with 16 bases between the two germline ends. Germline assignment: CDR1 MNHNS and CDR2 SASEGT. The CDR3 region has the DNA TGTGCCAGCAGTGATTTGCAGGAAGTAGAACCCCAGCATTTT. Amino acids: CASSDLQEVEPQHF.

The chain couples TRBV2 to TRBJ2-2; TRBD1 agrees at 8 bases. The CDR3 is 14 amino acids. V lost 7 bases, J lost 7 bases, and 8 bases stayed unmatched. Germline CDR1 SNHLY, CDR2 FYNNEI. The CDR3 region has the DNA TGTGCCAGCACGCGGACAGGGCGGATCGGGGAGCTGTTTTTT. Encoded protein: CASTRTGRIGELFF.

V usage is TRBV6-5 and J usage is TRBJ1-5; D possibly corresponds to TRBD1 (5 bases). The germline V gene encodes CDR1 MNHEY and CDR2 SVGAGI. Trimming stripped 6 bases from V and 10 bases from J, with 13 bases between. The CDR3 has 12 residues. The CDR3 loop is CASRGRVSPQHF. The CDR3 nucleotides are TGTGCCAGCAGGGGCAGGGTAAGTCCCCAGCATTTT.

V is TRBV28 and J is TRBJ1-6; weak D call: TRBD1 (5 bases). V was pared by 2 bases and J by 5 bases, with 10 bases between. CDR1 and CDR2 from the germline V gene are MDHEN and SYDVKM. The CDR3 runs to 15 residues. The CDR3 nucleotides read TGTGCCAGCAGTTTAACCAGGGCCCATAATTCACCCCTCCACTTT. It is translated as CASSLTRAHNSPLHF.

This chain links TRBV7-2 with TRBJ2-3, with TRBD2 matching 8 bases. With 6 bases clipped from V and 3 bases from J, the junction kept 8 bases outside the gene matches. The CDR3 consists of 15 residues. Germline lookup yields CDR1 SGHTA and CDR2 FQGNSA. DNA of the CDR3: TGTGCCAGCAGACCCCCGGGACTAGAGACAGATACGCAGTATTTT. Its protein is CASRPPGLETDTQYF.

The V and J genes are TRBV10-3 and TRBJ1-2, with 12 bases fitting TRBD1. The CDR3 covers 14 residues. Unmatched junction bases numbered 3, after V lost 7 bases and J lost 3 bases. Germline CDR1 reads ENHRY; CDR2 reads SYGVKD. DNA for the CDR3: TGTGCCATCACGGGACAGGGGGCTGACTATGGCTACACCTTC. Amino acid sequence: CAITGQGADYGYTF.